A selection of T cell receptor beta chains follows, all from one sample in a study of blood T cell repertoires in COVID-19. Generated by immunoSEQ multiplex PCR, the TCRdb table keeps only in-frame clones and is missing some. The top ten clones hold 16% of a sample with 120,000 or so clones, about 80% of them seen once. The sequencing sample was made of peripheral blood. Receptors originate from a woman between 50 and 59 years old with acute or convalescent COVID-19. CDR3s include the opening cysteine and the closing phenylalanine or tryptophan. The D gene is left open where the match is weak. A clone size is listed for some rows: how often the clone was seen (once, few, many), or a class if it is expanded.

J gene,D gene,V gene,clone size,CDR3 protein,CDR3 DNA
TRBJ2-7,-,TRBV18,-,CASSRGETYEQYF,TGTGCCAGCTCACGGGGGGAAACCTACGAGCAGTACTTC
TRBJ2-1,-,TRBV6-1,-,CASSEDTGWYNEQFF,TGTGCCAGCAGTGAAGACACAGGGTGGTACAATGAGCAGTTCTTC
TRBJ1-1,-,TRBV30,-,CAWSVRGGYAFF,TGTGCCTGGAGTGTTAGGGGGGGATATGCTTTCTTT
TRBJ1-2,-,TRBV5-1,-,CASSLDRAVGYGYTF,TGCGCCAGCAGCTTGGACAGGGCGGTCGGCTATGGCTACACCTTC
TRBJ2-3,TRBD2,TRBV5-1,-,CASSLFGGAQNTDTQYF,TGCGCCAGCAGCCTCTTCGGGGGGGCCCAAAACACAGATACGCAGTATTTT
TRBJ2-2,TRBD2,TRBV14,once,CASSRGLAGGSYTGELFF,TGTGCCAGCAGCCGCGGACTAGCGGGGGGTTCTTACACCGGGGAGCTGTTTTTT
TRBJ1-2,-,TRBV19,-,CASSIRRDASYGYTF,TGTGCCAGTAGTATCCGCAGGGATGCCTCCTATGGCTACACCTTC
TRBJ2-3,TRBD2,TRBV6-6,-,CASSPSRGGLSTDTQYF,TGTGCCAGCAGTCCCTCCCGCGGGGGGTTGTCCACAGATACGCAGTATTTT
TRBJ1-3,-,TRBV18,-,CASSPLMTPSSGNTIYF,TGTGCCAGCTCACCACTTATGACACCAAGCTCTGGAAACACCATATATTTT
TRBJ2-7,-,TRBV4-2,-,CASSPLGGSYEQYF,TGTGCCAGCAGCCCCTTGGGGGGCTCCTACGAGCAGTACTTC
TRBJ2-1,TRBD1,TRBV9,-,CASSARGQEQFF,TGTGCCAGCAGCGCCAGGGGGCAAGAGCAGTTCTTC
TRBJ1-5,-,TRBV6-5,few,CASIESRGNQPQHF,TGTGCCAGCATCGAGTCCAGGGGCAATCAGCCCCAGCATTTT
TRBJ2-1,TRBD2,TRBV7-3,-,CASSQLAGVSNEQFF,TGTGCCAGCAGCCAACTAGCGGGGGTTAGCAATGAGCAGTTCTTC
TRBJ1-2,-,TRBV6-2/TRBV6-3,-,CASSGGVRSSYGYTF,TGTGCCAGCAGTGGAGGGGTAAGGAGTAGCTATGGCTACACCTTC
TRBJ1-2,-,TRBV29-1,-,CSVEDQGRANYGYTF,TGCAGCGTTGAAGATCAGGGGAGGGCTAACTATGGCTACACCTTC
TRBJ2-7,-,TRBV5-1,-,CASSWTVSYEQYF,TGCGCCAGCAGCTGGACAGTTTCCTACGAGCAGTACTTC
TRBJ1-1,-,TRBV2,-,CASSLLGRGGTEAFF,TGTGCCAGCAGTCTCCTGGGGAGGGGGGGGACTGAAGCTTTCTTT
TRBJ1-4,-,TRBV27,-,CASSLRPPGANEKLFF,TGTGCCAGCAGTCTCCGACCCCCCGGGGCTAATGAAAAACTGTTTTTT
TRBJ2-7,-,TRBV10-3,-,CAIRESGPYEQYF,TGTGCCATCAGAGAAAGCGGTCCCTACGAGCAGTACTTC
TRBJ1-5,TRBD1,TRBV2,-,CASKIGTGSSNQPQHF,TGTGCCAGCAAAATCGGGACAGGGTCTAGCAATCAGCCCCAGCATTTT
TRBJ2-2,-,TRBV3-1/TRBV3-2,-,CASSKQDYRNTGELFF,TGTGCCAGCAGCAAGCAGGACTACCGGAACACCGGGGAGCTGTTTTTT
TRBJ1-1,TRBD1,TRBV6-6,-,CASSRRTGAYMNTEAFF,TGTGCCAGCAGTCGCCGGACAGGGGCTTACATGAACACTGAAGCTTTCTTT
TRBJ1-1,-,TRBV3-1/TRBV3-2,-,CASSPLTPNTEAFF,TGTGCCAGCAGCCCCCTTACACCGAACACTGAAGCTTTCTTT
TRBJ2-3,TRBD2,TRBV10-3,-,CAISALAGAVTDTQYF,TGTGCCATCAGTGCCTTAGCGGGGGCCGTCACAGATACGCAGTATTTT
TRBJ1-5,-,TRBV6-1,once,CASSEGARLVYSNQPQHF,TGTGCCAGCAGTGAGGGGGCAAGGCTGGTATATAGCAATCAGCCCCAGCATTTT
TRBJ1-1,-,TRBV2,-,CASSEGGGNTEAFF,TGTGCCAGCAGTGAAGGGGGCGGGAACACTGAAGCTTTCTTT
TRBJ1-4,-,TRBV2,-,CASSVDSNNEKLFF,TGTGCCAGCAGTGTAGACAGCAATAATGAAAAACTGTTTTTT
TRBJ1-1,TRBD1,TRBV12-5,once,CASGLVGDSEAFF,TGTGCTAGTGGTTTGGTGGGGGACAGTGAAGCTTTCTTT
TRBJ2-7,-,TRBV7-8,-,CASSVSNQAYEQYF,TGTGCCAGCAGCGTAAGCAATCAGGCCTACGAGCAGTACTTC
TRBJ2-1,-,TRBV25-1,few,CASSINNEQFF,TGTGCCAGCAGTATAAACAATGAGCAGTTCTTC
TRBJ2-1,-,TRBV4-1,-,CASSQDNSEGEQFF,TGCGCCAGCAGCCAAGACAACTCCGAGGGTGAGCAGTTCTTC
TRBJ1-3,-,TRBV18,few,CASSPQALSGNTIYF,TGTGCCAGCTCACCACAAGCCCTCTCTGGAAACACCATATATTTT
TRBJ1-3,-,TRBV28,-,CASSLGSGNTIYF,TGTGCCAGCAGTCTCGGCTCTGGAAACACCATATATTTT
TRBJ2-7,-,TRBV3-1/TRBV3-2,-,CASSQDHAYWEQYF,TGTGCCAGCAGCCAAGATCACGCCTACTGGGAGCAGTACTTC
TRBJ2-1,-,TRBV5-1,few,CASSLDEILSSYNEQFF,TGCGCCAGCAGCTTGGATGAAATTTTGAGCTCCTACAATGAGCAGTTCTTC
TRBJ2-2,TRBD1,TRBV11-3,-,CASSSGTASNTGELFF,TGTGCCAGCAGCTCCGGGACAGCTTCGAACACCGGGGAGCTGTTTTTT
TRBJ2-1,TRBD2,TRBV5-1,-,CASSWTSGGTPGGNEQFF,TGCGCCAGCAGCTGGACTAGCGGGGGGACCCCTGGGGGGAATGAGCAGTTCTTC
TRBJ1-2,-,TRBV3-1/TRBV3-2,-,CASSQDIPGYGYTF,TGTGCCAGCAGCCAAGATATCCCAGGGTATGGCTACACCTTC
TRBJ1-2,TRBD1,TRBV18,few,CASSPRQGDHYGYTF,TGTGCCAGCTCACCGCGACAGGGGGATCACTATGGCTACACCTTC
TRBJ1-2,-,TRBV5-8,few,CASTLGGSKAGYTF,TGTGCCAGCACGTTGGGGGGGTCTAAGGCTGGCTACACCTTC
TRBJ1-6,-,TRBV27,-,CASSFQVDSPLHF,TGTGCCAGCAGTTTCCAGGTGGATTCACCCCTCCACTTT
TRBJ1-1,-,TRBV7-9,-,CASSSLPQGGTEAFF,TGTGCCAGCAGCTCACTTCCTCAGGGAGGGACTGAAGCTTTCTTT
TRBJ2-7,-,TRBV6-2/TRBV6-3,-,CASSYSRGLGAYEQYF,TGTGCCAGCAGTTACTCCAGGGGCCTAGGGGCCTACGAGCAGTACTTC
TRBJ1-1,TRBD1,TRBV3-1/TRBV3-2,-,CASSQIGQGHSNTEAFF,TGTGCCAGCAGCCAAATAGGACAGGGGCACTCGAACACTGAAGCTTTCTTT
TRBJ2-2,TRBD1,TRBV18,-,CASTPGQTLVGELFF,TGTGCCAGCACCCCGGGACAGACATTGGTCGGGGAGCTGTTTTTT
TRBJ1-1,TRBD1,TRBV5-1,once,CATSERGQGKNTEAFF,TGCGCCACTTCAGAGCGGGGACAGGGAAAGAACACTGAAGCTTTCTTT
TRBJ1-1,-,TRBV18,-,CASSPLRTEAFF,TGTGCCAGCTCACCACTGCGGACTGAAGCTTTCTTT
TRBJ1-5,TRBD1,TRBV6-1,-,CASSEIGTGLFNGPQHF,TGTGCCAGCAGTGAAATCGGGACAGGGCTATTTAATGGGCCCCAGCATTTT
TRBJ2-3,TRBD2,TRBV11-2,-,CASSLDLGGRGDTQYF,TGTGCCAGCAGCTTAGATCTGGGGGGGAGGGGCGATACGCAGTATTTT
TRBJ2-1,-,TRBV18,-,CASSPREPHNEQFF,TGTGCCAGCTCACCCCGGGAACCCCACAATGAGCAGTTCTTC
TRBJ2-3,-,TRBV3-1/TRBV3-2,-,CASSQLAQATDTQYF,TGTGCCAGCAGCCAACTAGCACAAGCCACAGATACGCAGTATTTT
TRBJ1-2,-,TRBV5-1,-,CASSLELRSYGYTF,TGCGCCAGCAGCTTGGAGCTCCGATCCTATGGCTACACCTTC
TRBJ2-2,-,TRBV7-7,-,CASSPSWIPSTGELFF,TGTGCCAGCAGCCCGTCGTGGATACCTAGCACCGGGGAGCTGTTTTTT
TRBJ1-2,-,TRBV3-1/TRBV3-2,-,CASSQELGGGLLGAFYGYTF,TGTGCCAGCAGCCAAGAACTTGGGGGGGGACTACTAGGGGCTTTCTATGGCTACACCTTC
TRBJ1-1,TRBD1,TRBV2,-,CAIERQGATEAFF,TGTGCCATAGAACGACAGGGGGCCACTGAAGCTTTCTTT